The 6 T cell receptor beta chains below come from one sample, sequenced in a study of long-term antiretroviral therapy in people with HIV. The run of the v3.0 immunoSEQ assay was at survey level. Some clones are missing from TCRdb's copy, which holds only in-frame ones; the method was immunoSEQ multiplex PCR. In the table there are 21,000 or so clones, more than 70% of which are singletons. The sequencing here drew on unsorted PBMCs, taken 2.3 years after starting antiretroviral therapy. All receptors come from a man aged 60 to 75 with HIV.

The CDR3 sequence is CASSPEHLNTEAFF. The CDR3 DNA reads TGTGCCAGCAGCCCGGAACACCTGAACACTGAAGCTTTCTTT. V gene TRBV9 combines with J gene TRBJ1-1; no definite D call. The CDR3 consists of 14 residues. V shed 4 bases and J shed 0 bases, with 10 bases lying between them. Looked up from germline, CDR1 is SGDLS and CDR2 is YYNGEE.

The chain combines TRBV13 with TRBJ2-7, with TRBD2 matching over 7 bases. V lost 5 bases and J lost 6; bases outside the gene matches: 7. The CDR3 has 13 amino acids. Germline loops: CDR1 PRHDT, CDR2 FYEKMQ (reference sequence). CDR3 in amino acids: CASSPNPGGEQYF. CDR3 DNA: TGTGCCAGCAGCCCCAACCCGGGAGGCGAGCAGTACTTC.

The CDR3 bases are TGTGCCAGCAACAGGGTCGCGATGGGCAATCAGCCCCAGCATTTT. Its protein is CASNRVAMGNQPQHF. This chain joins TRBV19 and TRBJ1-5; D may be TRBD1 (6 bases). V gave up 9 bases and J gave up 2 bases, with 17 bases separating them. This CDR3 spans 15 amino acids. Germline V CDR1 and CDR2: LNHDA, SQIVND (reference sequence).

The count of this clone is one. The chain carries TRBV2 and TRBJ2-1; TRBD1 aligns across 9 bases. Germline CDR1 and CDR2: SNHLY and FYNNEI. CDR3 length equals 14 residues. The V and J ends lost 4 bases and 8 bases, in that order; junction bases with no gene match: 6. The CDR3 nucleotides are TGTGCCAGCAGTGTTGCGGACAGGGGACATGAGCAGTTCTTC. The encoded protein is CASSVADRGHEQFF.

V is TRBV19 and J is TRBJ1-5, with a weak D call TRBD1 (5 bases). This CDR3 spans 13 amino acids. The germline V gene has CDR1 LNHDA and CDR2 SQIVND (reference sequence). V was pared by 8 bases and J by 1 base, with 9 bases between. In DNA form, the CDR3 reads TGTGCCAGTTCTCCAGGGAGCAATCAGCCCCAGCATTTT. Encoded protein: CASSPGSNQPQHF.

V gene TRBV9 combines with J gene TRBJ1-2, with D perhaps matching TRBD1 (6 bases). There are 14 residues in the CDR3. V lost 3 bases and J lost 5, with 14 bases in between. Germline V lookup: CDR1 SGDLS, CDR2 YYNGEE. Here the CDR3 reads CASSGLGHLYGYTF. CDR3 DNA: TGTGCCAGCAGCGGATTGGGACACCTTTATGGCTACACCTTC.